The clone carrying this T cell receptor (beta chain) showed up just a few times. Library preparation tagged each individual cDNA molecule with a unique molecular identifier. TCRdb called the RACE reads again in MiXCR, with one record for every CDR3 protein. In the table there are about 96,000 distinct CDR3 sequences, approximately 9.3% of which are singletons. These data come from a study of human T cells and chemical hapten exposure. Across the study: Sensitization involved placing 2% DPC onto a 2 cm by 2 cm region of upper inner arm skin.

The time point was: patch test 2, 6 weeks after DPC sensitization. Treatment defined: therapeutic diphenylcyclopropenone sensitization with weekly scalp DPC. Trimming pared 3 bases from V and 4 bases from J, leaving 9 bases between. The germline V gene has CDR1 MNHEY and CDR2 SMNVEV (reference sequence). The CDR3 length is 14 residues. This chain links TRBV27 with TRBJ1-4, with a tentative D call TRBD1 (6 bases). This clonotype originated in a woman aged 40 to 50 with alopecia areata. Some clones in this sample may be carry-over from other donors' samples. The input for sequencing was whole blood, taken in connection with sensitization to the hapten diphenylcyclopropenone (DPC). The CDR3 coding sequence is TGTGCCAGCAGTTTTCAGGGGATTAATGAAAAACTGTTTTTT. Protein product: CASSFQGINEKLFF.